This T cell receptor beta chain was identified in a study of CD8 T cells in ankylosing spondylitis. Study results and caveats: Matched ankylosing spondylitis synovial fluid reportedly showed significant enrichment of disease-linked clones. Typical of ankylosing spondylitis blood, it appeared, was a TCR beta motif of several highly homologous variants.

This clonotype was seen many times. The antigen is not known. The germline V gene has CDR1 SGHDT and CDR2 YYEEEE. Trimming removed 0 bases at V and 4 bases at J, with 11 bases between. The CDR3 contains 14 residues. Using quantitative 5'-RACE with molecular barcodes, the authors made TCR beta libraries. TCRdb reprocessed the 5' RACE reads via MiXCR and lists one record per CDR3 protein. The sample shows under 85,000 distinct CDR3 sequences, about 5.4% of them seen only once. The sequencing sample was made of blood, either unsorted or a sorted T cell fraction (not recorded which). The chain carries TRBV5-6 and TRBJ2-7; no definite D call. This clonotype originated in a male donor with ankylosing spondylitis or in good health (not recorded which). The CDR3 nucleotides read TGTGCCAGCAGCTTGGCGTCGGGTCCATACGAGCAGTACTTC. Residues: CASSLASGPYEQYF.